The clone carrying this TCR beta chain occurred once. The sample originates from a study of preoperative IRX-2 immunotherapy in early breast cancer. Documented treatment: preoperative locoregional IRX-2 cytokine immunotherapy. Patients received preoperative, locoregional IRX-2 cytokine immunotherapy in a phase Ib study. CDR1 is SGHAT, CDR2 FQNNGV, per germline. The V end was cut by 0 bases, the J end by 4 bases, with 10 bases between. The CDR3 is 14 amino acids. Repertoires were generated with immunoSEQ multiplex PCR, while TCRdb's copy carries only in-frame clones and drops some. Among 28,000 or so clones, 90% were seen once, and the ten largest hold 9.5% to 10%.

The chain is built from TRBV11-2 and TRBJ2-7; D call uncertain. The sample was taken from a patient treated with IRX-2 immunotherapy. The receptor was derived from a human donor with breast cancer. The CDR3 coding sequence is TGTGCCAGCAGCTTAGACCCTAGAACGTACGAGCAGTACTTC. Translated, it gives CASSLDPRTYEQYF.